A single sample is the source of the 8 T cell receptor beta chains below, sequenced in a study of T-cell reconstitution after alpha-beta-depleted transplantation in children. The TCRbeta library incorporated unique molecular identifiers. MiXCR, run by TCRdb on the PCR reads, gives a single entry per CDR3 protein. Of a few hundred thousand distinct CDR3 sequences detected, roughly 30% appear once; the ten largest clones hold 36%. The input for sequencing was PBMCs, taken before TCRalphabeta/CD19-depleted stem cell transplant. The origin of the receptors is a boy younger than two with Wiskott-Aldrich syndrome, due to receive a stem cell transplant.

The V call is TRBV6-1, the J call TRBJ2-7, with TRBD1 identical over 8 bases. Looked up from germline, CDR1 is MNHNS and CDR2 is SASEGT. Trimming removed 1 base from V and 3 bases from J; junction bases left unmatched: 5. There are 15 residues in the CDR3. The CDR3, as DNA: TGTGCCAGCAGTGAAGTTGGCGACAGGGGCTACGAGCAGTACTTC. This gives the protein CASSEVGDRGYEQYF.

CDR3 residues: CASSLGTRDGGNQPQYF. The CDR3 DNA reads TGTGCCAGCAGCTTAGGCACCAGGGACGGGGGCAATCAGCCCCAGTATTTT. V gene TRBV7-6 combines with J gene TRBJ1-5, with D possibly called TRBD1 or TRBD2 (6 bases each). The end of the DNA fits TRBJ2-3 better, so the J call may be wrong. The V gene's germline CDR1 is SGHVS and CDR2 FNYEAQ. The CDR3 has 17 amino acids.

The chain has TRBV5-1 and TRBJ2-7; the match to TRBD1 covers 8 bases. The CDR3 totals 17 residues. The germline CDR1 and CDR2 sequences are SGHRS and YFSETQ. The J segment lost 0 bases and the V segment lost 4 bases, leaving 12 bases of the junction unmatched. CDR3 in DNA: TGCGCCAGCAGCCGGGGAATGGCGGGACAGGTCTCCTACGAGCAGTACTTC. The encoded protein is CASSRGMAGQVSYEQYF.

This clonotype was picked up a small number of times. The rearrangement uses TRBV7-9 and TRBJ2-5; 7 positions agree with TRBD1. CDR1 and CDR2 from the germline V gene are SEHNR and FQNEAQ (reference sequence). V dropped 4 bases and J dropped 2; count of bases not matched to a gene: 4. CDR3 length: 14 amino acids. The CDR3 sequence is CASSSDRPQETQYF. As DNA, the CDR3 is TGTGCCAGCAGCTCGGACAGGCCACAAGAGACCCAGTACTTC.

The J gene is TRBJ2-3, the V gene TRBV6-2 or TRBV6-3, with no clear D. V shed 5 bases and J shed 1 base, with 10 bases lying between them. CDR3 length equals 14 residues. Per germline, CDR1 MNHEY and CDR2 SVGEGT. This CDR3 reads CASSMASGTDTQYF. The CDR3 coding sequence is TGTGCCAGCAGTATGGCGTCGGGCACAGATACGCAGTATTTT.

V and J are TRBV20-1 and TRBJ1-1; D is uncertain. Germline V gene data show CDR1 as DFQATT and CDR2 as SNEGSKA (reference sequence). This CDR3 contains 14 residues. V gave up 1 base and J gave up 3 bases, with 12 bases separating them. The CDR3 here is CSARVIVGHTEAFF. The DNA for the CDR3 is TGCAGTGCTAGAGTCATAGTTGGGCACACTGAAGCTTTCTTT.

The CDR3 spells CSARRARGSETQYF. Here the CDR3 DNA reads TGCAGTGCTCGGAGGGCCAGGGGGTCTGAGACCCAGTACTTC. The chain combines TRBV20-1 with TRBJ2-5, with D maybe TRBD1 (7 bases). V dropped 5 bases and J dropped 5 bases, with 18 bases sitting between them. This CDR3 spans 14 amino acids. Germline CDR1 is DFQATT and CDR2 is SNEGSKA (reference sequence).

The V call is TRBV4-1, the J call TRBJ1-1; a weak D match, TRBD1 (5 bases). There are 13 residues in the CDR3. Per germline, CDR1 MGHRA and CDR2 YSYEKL. Between the trimmed V and J ends, which lost 5 bases and 2 bases, there was a span of 9 bases. DNA for the CDR3: TGCGCCAGCAGCGGAGGGGATAACACTGAAGCTTTCTTT. Translating it yields CASSGGDNTEAFF.